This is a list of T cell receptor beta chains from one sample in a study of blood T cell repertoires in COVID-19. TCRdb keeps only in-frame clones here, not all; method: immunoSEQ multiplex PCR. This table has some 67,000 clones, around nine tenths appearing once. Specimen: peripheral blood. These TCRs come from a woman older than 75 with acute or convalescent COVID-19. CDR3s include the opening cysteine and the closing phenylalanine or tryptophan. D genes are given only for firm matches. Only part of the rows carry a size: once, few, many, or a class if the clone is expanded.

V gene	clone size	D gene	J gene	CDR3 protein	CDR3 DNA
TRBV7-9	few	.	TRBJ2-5	CASSFGQPWETQYF	TGTGCCAGCAGCTTCGGACAGCCCTGGGAGACCCAGTACTTC
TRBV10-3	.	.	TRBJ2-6	CANADRNSGANVLTF	TGTGCCAACGCCGACAGAAACTCTGGGGCCAACGTCCTGACTTTC
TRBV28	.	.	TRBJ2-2	CASRYRGAGTGELFF	TGTGCCAGCAGGTACAGGGGCGCGGGGACCGGGGAGCTGTTTTTT
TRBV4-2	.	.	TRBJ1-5	CASSQDRDRELQPQHF	TGTGCCAGCAGCCAAGATAGAGACAGAGAACTTCAGCCCCAGCATTTT
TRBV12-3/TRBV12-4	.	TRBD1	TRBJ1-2	CASSPGQAGGYTF	TGTGCCAGCAGCCCTGGACAGGCGGGCGGCTACACCTTC
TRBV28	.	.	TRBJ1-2	CASRPGGGGYTF	TGTGCCAGCCGGCCGGGTGGTGGGGGCTACACCTTC
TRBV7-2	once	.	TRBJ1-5	CASSLVFRGQPQHF	TGTGCCAGCAGCTTAGTTTTTCGGGGGCAGCCCCAGCATTTT
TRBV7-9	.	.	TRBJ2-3	CASSLWGGASTDTQYF	TGTGCCAGCAGCTTATGGGGCGGGGCGAGCACAGATACGCAGTATTTT
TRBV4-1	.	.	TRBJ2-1	CASSQVRDNEQFF	TGCGCCAGCAGCCAAGTGCGAGACAATGAGCAGTTCTTC
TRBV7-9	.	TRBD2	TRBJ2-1	CASSLTAGGSNEQFF	TGTGCCAGCAGCCTAACAGCGGGAGGGTCCAATGAGCAGTTCTTC
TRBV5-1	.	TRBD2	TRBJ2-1	CASSLTTSGISSYNEQFF	TGCGCCAGCAGCTTGACGACTAGCGGGATTAGCTCCTACAATGAGCAGTTCTTC
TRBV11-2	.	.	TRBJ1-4	CASSLRQAATNEKLFF	TGTGCCAGCAGCCTTCGACAGGCGGCAACTAATGAAAAACTGTTTTTT
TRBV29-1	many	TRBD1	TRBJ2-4	CSVEDPTGDLNIQYF	TGCAGCGTTGAAGATCCGACAGGGGATTTAAACATTCAGTACTTC
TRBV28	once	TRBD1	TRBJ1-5	CASIDRTGGGGQPQHF	TGTGCCAGCATCGATCGGACAGGGGGAGGTGGTCAGCCCCAGCATTTT
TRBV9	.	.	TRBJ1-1	CASSVAPAGAMNTEAFF	TGTGCCAGCAGCGTAGCTCCAGCAGGGGCGATGAACACTGAAGCTTTCTTT
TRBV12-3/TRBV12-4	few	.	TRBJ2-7	CASSVYYEQYF	TGTGCCAGCAGCGTATACTACGAGCAGTACTTC
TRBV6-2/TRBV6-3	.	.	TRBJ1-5	CASSFTGMGQPQHF	TGTGCCAGCAGTTTCACAGGGATGGGTCAGCCCCAGCATTTT
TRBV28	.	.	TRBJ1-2	CASSLLMSVYGYTF	TGTGCCAGCAGTTTGTTAATGAGTGTTTATGGCTACACCTTC
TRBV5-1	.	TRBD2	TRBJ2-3	CASSQTSGRDTQYF	TGCGCCAGCAGCCAGACTAGCGGGAGAGATACGCAGTATTTT
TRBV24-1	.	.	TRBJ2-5	CATSAGSGLGGETQYF	TGTGCCACCAGCGCAGGATCGGGCCTGGGGGGAGAGACCCAGTACTTC
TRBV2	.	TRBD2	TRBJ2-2	CASKLAGAGELFF	TGTGCCAGCAAGCTAGCGGGGGCCGGGGAGCTGTTTTTT
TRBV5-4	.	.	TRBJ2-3	CASSLTEGYTDTQYF	TGTGCCAGCAGCTTGACGGAGGGGTATACAGATACGCAGTATTTT
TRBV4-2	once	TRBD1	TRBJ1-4	CASSQVGTGDEKLFF	TGTGCCAGCAGCCAAGTAGGGACAGGGGATGAAAAACTGTTTTTT